The 20 T cell receptor beta chains reported below all come from one sample, sequenced in a study of T cell repertoires in cytomegalovirus infection. TCRdb re-analysed the reads in MiXCR, keeping a single row per CDR3 protein. The data contain some 150,000 distinct CDR3 sequences, about 25% of them seen just once; the ten biggest clones take up 9.5% to 12%. Material: PBMCs. These receptors were collected from a human donor in good health (CMV status not recorded). Some clones in this sample may be carry-over from other donors' samples.

In its sample, this clonotype was seen many times. The genes are TRBV6-5 and TRBJ2-3; D possibly corresponds to TRBD1 (5 bases). The length of the CDR3 is 15 residues. Germline V gene lookup returns CDR1 MNHEY and CDR2 SVGAGI. The germline V and J ends were trimmed by 2 bases and 1 base, with 10 bases remaining between them. CDR3 sequence (DNA): TGTGCCAGCAGTTACATGGGGCCGGGCACAGATACGCAGTATTTT. Amino acid sequence: CASSYMGPGTDTQYF.

The V call is TRBV20-1, the J call TRBJ1-5; tentative D call: TRBD1 (6 bases). CDR1 DFQATT and CDR2 SNEGSKA come from the germline V gene (reference sequence). The CDR3 length is 15 residues. With 0 bases removed from V and 2 bases from J, the gap between germline ends came to 11 bases. CDR3 sequence (DNA): TGCAGTGCTAGAGACAGGGACAAAGGCAATCAGCCCCAGCATTTT. Encoded protein: CSARDRDKGNQPQHF.

This clonotype has only a few counts. The rearrangement joins TRBV7-2 to TRBJ2-3; D is uncertain. CDR3 length: 14 residues. V lost 3 bases and J lost 0, with 7 bases in between. The V gene's germline CDR1 is SGHTA and CDR2 FQGNSA. The CDR3 loop reads CASSFSSSTDTQYF. The CDR3 nucleotides are TGTGCCAGCAGCTTCTCCAGCAGCACAGATACGCAGTATTTT.

The CDR3 DNA follows: TGTGCCAGCAGCCCCCGGGACGCCGCAAGTCCAGGAAACACCATATATTTT. It codes for CASSPRDAASPGNTIYF. The chain carries TRBV9 and TRBJ1-3, with D possibly being TRBD1 (5 bases). The V end was cut by 4 bases, the J end by 4 bases, with 21 bases between. CDR3 length: 17 residues. The germline gives CDR1 SGDLS, CDR2 YYNGEE.

The chain uses TRBV29-1 and TRBJ2-1; D ambiguous. The germline V gene encodes CDR1 SQVTM and CDR2 ANQGSEA. This CDR3 has 15 amino acids. The V and J ends lost 0 bases and 2 bases respectively, with 11 bases between them. DNA of the CDR3: TGCAGCGTTGAAGATCAGCTATGGGCCTACAATGAGCAGTTCTTC. Protein product: CSVEDQLWAYNEQFF.

The V gene is TRBV28, the J gene TRBJ2-3, with D possibly being TRBD2 (6 bases). The CDR3 length is 15 residues. V shed 1 base and J shed 0 bases, with 8 bases lying between them. Germline CDR1 and CDR2: MDHEN and SYDVKM. For the CDR3, the DNA is TGTGCCAGCAGTTTATCGGGGACTAGCACAGATACGCAGTATTTT. It codes for CASSLSGTSTDTQYF. The whole variable domain, filled in from reference TRBV28 and TRBJ2-3, reads DVKVTQSSRYLVKRTGEKVFLECVQDMDHENMFWYRQDPGLGLRLIYFSYDVKMKEKGDIPEGYSVSREKKERFSLILESASTNQTSMYLCASSLSGTSTDTQYFGPGTRLTVL.

In nucleotides, the CDR3 is TGCGCCAGCAGCTTGGTGGCAGAAAACACCGGGGAGCTGTTTTTT. It codes for CASSLVAENTGELFF. The V call is TRBV5-1, the J call TRBJ2-2; D is unclear. The CDR3 is 15 amino acids. V was trimmed by 0 bases and J by 2 bases, leaving 8 bases between them. In germline, CDR1 is SGHRS, CDR2 YFSETQ.

This clonotype was recorded many times. The V and J genes are TRBV7-8 and TRBJ2-7; a weak D match, TRBD2 (6 bases). Per the germline V gene, CDR1 is SGHVS and CDR2 is FQNEAQ. Trimming stripped 4 bases from V and 2 bases from J, with 15 bases between. The CDR3 sequence is 15 residues long. The CDR3 DNA follows: TGTGCCAGCAGCTCATATAGCGGAACCACCTACGAGCAGTACTTC. Translating gives CASSSYSGTTYEQYF.

Ten or more counts support this clonotype. The chain's CDR3 is CASREGSPNYGYTF. DNA for the CDR3: TGTGCCAGCAGGGAGGGTAGCCCTAACTATGGCTACACCTTC. V usage is TRBV12-3 or TRBV12-4 and J usage is TRBJ1-2; D remains ambiguous. This CDR3 spans 14 amino acids. The germline V and J ends were trimmed by 6 bases and 0 bases, with 11 bases remaining between them.

This clonotype came up many times. The chain joins TRBV7-8 to TRBJ1-5; TRBD1 might be the D (5 bases). Looked up from germline, CDR1 is SGHVS and CDR2 is FQNEAQ. Deletions cut 1 base from V and 4 bases from J, with 23 bases between. The length of the CDR3 is 19 residues. CDR3 in amino acids: CASSLGSGRVSVLNQPQHF. For the CDR3, the DNA is TGTGCCAGCAGCTTAGGGTCAGGGCGGGTATCCGTCCTAAATCAGCCCCAGCATTTT. Combining the CDR3 with reference TRBV7-8 and TRBJ1-5 gives the whole variable domain GAGVSQSPRYKVAKRGQDVALRCDPISGHVSLFWYQQALGQGPEFLTYFQNEAQLDKSGLPSDRFFAERPEGSVSTLKIQRTQQEDSAVYLCASSLGSGRVSVLNQPQHFGDGTRLSIL.

This clonotype was observed a handful of times. This chain uses TRBV7-6 with TRBJ2-2, with 7 bases matching TRBD1. V trimming: 5 bases; J trimming: 6 bases; junction bases outside the gene matches: 3. The CDR3 is 13 amino acids. CDR1 and CDR2 (germline): SGHVS, FNYEAQ. The CDR3 loop is CASSRQGAGELFF. The CDR3 DNA reads TGTGCCAGCAGCCGACAGGGCGCCGGGGAGCTGTTTTTT.

V and J are TRBV28 and TRBJ2-7; tentatively, D is TRBD2 (5 bases). Germline CDR1 MDHEN, CDR2 SYDVKM. Trimming removed 3 bases from V and 4 bases from J, with 16 bases in between. There are 15 residues in the CDR3. The CDR3 region has the DNA TGTGCCAGCAGTTTGCGAACGGGGAGTGGGTACGAGCAGTACTTC. Protein product: CASSLRTGSGYEQYF.

V is TRBV6-2 or TRBV6-3 and J is TRBJ1-2; D is unclear. The V end lost 6 bases, the J end lost 4 bases, and 15 bases lay between the germline ends. CDR3 length equals 14 residues. Germline V CDR1 and CDR2: MNHEY, SVGEGT. The CDR3 DNA sequence: TGTGCCAGCAGGACGCCGGACGGACTCTATGGCTACACCTTC. Its translation is CASRTPDGLYGYTF.

This clonotype has at least ten counts. The chain is built from TRBV7-2 and TRBJ2-5; D perhaps matches TRBD1 (6 bases). Germline-derived CDR1 and CDR2 are SGHTA and FQGNSA. This CDR3 contains 14 residues. The V end was cut by 2 bases, the J end by 4 bases, with 11 bases between. CDR3 sequence reads: CASSLSGRGETQYF. The CDR3 DNA sequence: TGTGCCAGCAGCTTATCGGGCAGGGGAGAGACCCAGTACTTC.

This clonotype came up many times. V usage is TRBV7-8 and J usage is TRBJ2-7; TRBD1 aligns across 8 bases. Germline CDR1 is SGHVS and CDR2 is FQNEAQ. The CDR3 is 13 residues long. V was pared by 5 bases and J by 4 bases, with 4 bases of the junction left unmatched. In DNA, the CDR3 is TGTGCCAGCAGCCCACAGGGGGGATACGAGCAGTACTTC. Encoded protein: CASSPQGGYEQYF.

The rearrangement joins TRBV27 to TRBJ2-7, with D possibly being TRBD1 (6 bases). CDR3 length: 15 amino acids. Per the germline V gene, CDR1 is MNHEY and CDR2 is SMNVEV (reference sequence). Trimming took off 5 bases at V and 0 bases at J, with 14 bases between the two ends. The DNA of the CDR3 is TGTGCCAGCAGTCTGACAGGAGGCCTCTCCTACGAGCAGTACTTC. Its translation: CASSLTGGLSYEQYF.

This clonotype has just a few counts. The V gene is TRBV20-1, the J gene TRBJ2-5, with 7 bases identical to TRBD1. V shed 6 bases and J 3 bases; nucleotides not matched to a gene: 4. Germline V gene data show CDR1 as DFQATT and CDR2 as SNEGSKA (reference sequence). The CDR3 contains 12 residues. The CDR3 sequence is CSARGLKETQYF. CDR3 sequence (DNA): TGCAGTGCCAGGGGGTTAAAAGAGACCCAGTACTTC.

This clonotype was found a few times. The chain recombines TRBV20-1 with TRBJ2-1; no reliable D call. The CDR3 loop spans 12 amino acids. V was clipped by 2 bases and J by 6 bases, with 8 bases between them. Germline V gene data show CDR1 as DFQATT and CDR2 as SNEGSKA (reference sequence). The DNA for the CDR3 is TGCAGTGCTAGAACCGGAGTCAATGAGCAGTTCTTC. Translation: CSARTGVNEQFF.

The V call is TRBV2, the J call TRBJ1-1; a weak D match, TRBD1 (6 bases). CDR1 is SNHLY, CDR2 FYNNEI, per germline. The germline V and J ends were trimmed by 11 bases and 2 bases, with 15 bases remaining between them. The CDR3 runs to 13 residues. The CDR3 DNA reads TGTGCCGGAGCATTCAGGGGAAACACTGAAGCTTTCTTT. It yields the protein CAGAFRGNTEAFF.

The CDR3 is CASSEQGGETQYF. Here the CDR3 DNA reads TGTGCCAGCAGCGAACAGGGGGGGGAGACCCAGTACTTC. The chain recombines TRBV7-2 with TRBJ2-5; perhaps TRBD1 as D (8 bases). V lost 5 bases and J 5 bases, leaving 12 bases between the germline ends. This CDR3 is built from 13 residues. The germline gives CDR1 SGHTA, CDR2 FQGNSA. Using reference TRBV7-2 and TRBJ2-5 for the parts outside the CDR3, the full variable domain is GAGVSQSPSNKVTEKGKDVELRCDPISGHTALYWYRQSLGQGLEFLIYFQGNSAPDKSGLPSDRFSAERTGGSVSTLTIQRTQQEDSAVYLCASSEQGGETQYFGPGTRLLVL.